The 21 T cell receptor beta chains given below trace back to one sample, sequenced in a study of cytomegalovirus exposure and HLA in healthy donors. The PCR ran on 60 Vbeta and 13 Jbeta primers. Assay: immunoSEQ multiplex PCR; the TCRdb copy retains only in-frame clones and omits some. The repertoire includes just over 150,000 clones, approximately 70% of them detected once, and less than 8.5% sits in the top ten. Sequencing input: PBMCs. The receptor source for this set is a middle-aged man in good health and CMV-seropositive.

The chain has TRBV19 and TRBJ1-1, with TRBD1 matching over 8 bases. From germline, CDR1 is LNHDA and CDR2 SQIVND (reference sequence). With 3 bases clipped from V and 0 bases from J, the junction kept 0 bases outside the gene matches. The CDR3 contains 14 residues. CDR3 bases: TGTGCCAGTAGTATGGACAGGGTGAACACTGAAGCTTTCTTT. This sequence encodes CASSMDRVNTEAFF.

The gene calls are TRBV5-4 and TRBJ1-2, with D possibly matching TRBD1 (6 bases). Germline V CDR1 and CDR2: SGHNT, YYREEE (reference sequence). CDR3 length: 15 amino acids. Trimming shortened V by 4 bases and J by 0 bases, and 13 bases separated the two germline ends. For the CDR3, the DNA is TGTGCCAGCAGCCTAGAGACAGGACCTAACTATGGCTACACCTTC. Amino acids: CASSLETGPNYGYTF.

The chain uses TRBV2 and TRBJ1-4, with TRBD1 as a possible D gene (5 bases). V lost 6 bases, J lost 7 bases, and 9 bases lay in between. The CDR3 is 12 amino acids. Germline V gene sequence: CDR1 SNHLY, CDR2 FYNNEI. The CDR3 reads CASSPQGEKLFF. CDR3 nucleotides: TGTGCCAGCAGCCCCCAGGGTGAAAAACTGTTTTTT.

The J gene is TRBJ1-2, the V gene TRBV7-9; D gene ambiguous. The CDR3 length is 15 residues. Germline loops: CDR1 SEHNR, CDR2 FQNEAQ (reference sequence). Trimming removed 5 bases at V and 1 base at J, with 14 bases between. The CDR3 spells CASSQTDGVNYGYTF. The CDR3 bases are TGTGCCAGCAGCCAAACGGACGGGGTTAACTATGGCTACACCTTC.

A word on this clone: A read error may produce the germline difference seen at one junction end. The gene calls are TRBV7-7 and TRBJ2-2; D perhaps matches TRBD1 (6 bases). CDR3 length equals 17 residues. The germline gives CDR1 SSHAT, CDR2 FNYEAQ (reference sequence). The CDR3 DNA sequence: TGTGCTAGCAGCTCGATAGCTAGGGGGTCGAGCACCGGGGAGCTGTTTTTT. Translation gives CASSSIARGSSTGELFF.

The V gene is TRBV15, the J gene TRBJ2-4, with D perhaps TRBD1 (5 bases). V was shortened by 2 bases and J by 0 bases, with 17 bases between the two germline ends. Germline values: CDR1 LNHNV, CDR2 YYDKDF (reference sequence). The CDR3 sequence is 18 residues long. Here the CDR3 reads CATSRFPPDSIAKNIQYF. CDR3 nucleotide sequence: TGTGCCACCAGCAGATTCCCCCCAGACAGTATAGCCAAAAACATTCAGTACTTC.

In regard to this clone: Other DNA variants within this sample encode the same CDR3. The rearrangement uses TRBV7-2 and TRBJ1-6; 9 nucleotides line up with TRBD1. Germline assignment: CDR1 SGHTA and CDR2 FQGNSA. The ends lost 5 bases at V and 6 bases at J; junction bases unmatched: 2. CDR3 length: 14 amino acids. CDR3 nucleotide sequence: TGTGCCAGCAGCCCGGGACAGGGTAATTCACCCCTCCACTTT. This gives the protein CASSPGQGNSPLHF.

The chain has TRBV5-8 and TRBJ2-5; 10 bases agree with TRBD1. Germline-derived CDR1 and CDR2 are SGHTS and YDEGEE. This CDR3 spans 15 amino acids. The ends lost 0 bases at V and 1 base at J; junction bases unmatched: 0. CDR3 sequence: CASSLGDRGQETQYF. Written as DNA, the CDR3 is TGTGCCAGCAGCTTGGGGGACAGGGGCCAAGAGACCCAGTACTTC.

The J gene is TRBJ1-1, the V gene TRBV7-3, with D perhaps TRBD1 (5 bases). CDR1 is SGHTA, CDR2 FQGTGA, per germline. The CDR3 covers 13 residues. Trimming removed 2 bases at V and 4 bases at J, with 8 bases between. CDR3 DNA: TGTGCCAGCAGCTTAGCGGGGCCCACTGAAGCTTTCTTT. Translating it yields CASSLAGPTEAFF. The variable domain in full, completed from reference TRBV7-3 and TRBJ1-1, reads GAGVSQTPSNKVTEKGKYVELRCDPISGHTALYWYRQSLGQGPEFLIYFQGTGAADDSGLPNDRFFAVRPEGSVSTLKIQRTERGDSAVYLCASSLAGPTEAFFGQGTRLTVV.

In nucleotides, the CDR3 is TGTGCCAGCAGTTTACCAACCGGGACAGGGACGGTCGAGCAGTACTTC. It is translated as CASSLPTGTGTVEQYF. The V call is TRBV27, the J call TRBJ2-7, with 9 nucleotides matching TRBD1. The germline gives CDR1 MNHEY, CDR2 SMNVEV (reference sequence). The CDR3 runs to 16 residues. V gave up 2 bases and J gave up 6 bases; unmatched junction bases: 11.

This clone occurred a few times. The chain employs TRBV9 and TRBJ1-2; D is uncertain. Between the trimmed V and J ends, which lost 5 bases and 1 base, there was a span of 6 bases. Germline V gene data show CDR1 as SGDLS and CDR2 as YYNGEE. This CDR3 has 12 amino acids. CDR3 region: CASRSVNYGYTF. In DNA form, the CDR3 reads TGTGCCAGCAGGTCGGTTAACTATGGCTACACCTTC. The entire variable domain, with the rest obtained from reference TRBV9 and TRBJ1-2, is as follows: DSGVTQTPKHLITATGQRVTLRCSPRSGDLSVYWYQQSLDQGLQFLIQYYNGEERAKGNILERFSAQQFPDLHSELNLSSLELGDSALYFCASRSVNYGYTFGSGTRLTVV.

CDR3 in amino acids: CASSLALRNTEAFF. The CDR3 region has the DNA TGTGCCAGCAGCTTAGCGCTAAGGAACACTGAAGCTTTCTTT. The chain carries TRBV7-8 and TRBJ1-1; D gene ambiguous. The CDR3 totals 14 residues. Trimming removed 0 bases at V and 1 base at J, with 6 bases between. Germline V gene data show CDR1 as SGHVS and CDR2 as FQNEAQ.

The chain employs TRBV10-3 and TRBJ2-7; 9 bases are shared with TRBD1. V dropped 6 bases and J dropped 5; count of bases not matched to a gene: 5. The CDR3 is made up of 13 amino acids. The germline V gene encodes CDR1 ENHRY and CDR2 SYGVKD. The chain's CDR3 is CAIRGQGIDEQYF. The CDR3 coding sequence is TGTGCCATCAGAGGACAGGGGATAGACGAGCAGTACTTC.

The chain couples TRBV7-2 to TRBJ2-1; no definite D call. Germline CDR1 SGHTA, CDR2 FQGNSA. CDR3 length: 12 residues. V was shortened by 1 base and J by 7 bases, with 5 bases between the two germline ends. The CDR3 is CASSLERNEQFF. In DNA, the CDR3 is TGTGCCAGCAGCTTAGAACGGAATGAGCAGTTCTTC.

The V call is TRBV7-8, the J call TRBJ2-2; 7 nucleotides line up with TRBD2. Trimming took 0 bases from V and 2 from J; bases not matched to a gene: 12. The CDR3 loop spans 19 amino acids. Germline loops: CDR1 SGHVS, CDR2 FQNEAQ. The CDR3 DNA follows: TGTGCCAGCAGCTTAGCCCGACGGGGGGTGCGACTCAACACCGGGGAGCTGTTTTTT. Protein sequence: CASSLARRGVRLNTGELFF.

This clone was detected a few times. The rearrangement uses TRBV5-1 and TRBJ2-5; 9 bases are a match to TRBD2. Germline loops: CDR1 SGHRS, CDR2 YFSETQ. J gave up 5 bases and V 1 base, and 3 bases lay outside the gene matches. This CDR3 has 14 amino acids. CDR3 amino acids: CASSLITSGETQYF. As DNA, the CDR3 is TGCGCCAGCAGCTTGATCACTAGCGGGGAGACCCAGTACTTC.

The V gene is TRBV27, the J gene TRBJ1-1, with D hard to call. The CDR3 loop spans 11 amino acids. The germline CDR1 and CDR2 sequences are MNHEY and SMNVEV (reference sequence). Trimming shortened V by 2 bases and J by 7 bases, and 5 bases separated the two germline ends. This CDR3 reads CASSLRGEAFF. CDR3 bases: TGTGCCAGCAGTTTAAGAGGTGAAGCTTTCTTT.

The rearrangement uses TRBV5-1 and TRBJ1-4; TRBD1 is a possible D gene (6 bases). The germline V gene has CDR1 SGHRS and CDR2 YFSETQ. Trimming stripped 4 bases from V and 5 bases from J, with 12 bases between. The CDR3 is 14 residues long. CDR3 sequence reads: CASSPTGLNEKLFF. CDR3 nucleotide sequence: TGCGCCAGCAGCCCGACAGGCCTAAATGAAAAACTGTTTTTT. The entire variable domain, with the rest obtained from reference TRBV5-1 and TRBJ1-4, is as follows: KAGVTQTPRYLIKTRGQQVTLSCSPISGHRSVSWYQQTPGQGLQFLFEYFSETQRNKGNFPGRFSGRQFSNSRSEMNVSTLELGDSALYLCASSPTGLNEKLFFGSGTQLSVL.

The rearrangement links TRBV6-6 to TRBJ1-2, with TRBD1 identical over 8 bases. The CDR3 totals 16 residues. Germline-derived CDR1 and CDR2 are MNHNY and SVGAGI (reference sequence). After removal of 0 bases from V and 4 bases from J, the junction contained 7 bases not matched to a gene. CDR3 bases: TGTGCCAGCAGTTACTCGGACAGGGCGAAGAGCTATGGCTACACCTTC. Protein sequence: CASSYSDRAKSYGYTF.

This clone turned up a few times. The V and J genes are TRBV7-2 and TRBJ2-1, with D uncertain. The V end lost 1 base, the J end lost 2 bases, and 9 bases lay between the germline ends. Germline V lookup: CDR1 SGHTA, CDR2 FQGNSA. The CDR3 runs 15 residues. The CDR3, as DNA: TGTGCCAGCAGCTTAGGTCCAGTACCCTACAATGAGCAGTTCTTC. Translation gives CASSLGPVPYNEQFF.

The V and J genes are TRBV4-3 and TRBJ1-6, with D maybe TRBD1 (5 bases). The CDR3 is 13 residues long. Trimming cost V 3 bases and J 10 bases, with 10 bases left between them. Germline values: CDR1 LGHNA, CDR2 YSLEER. The CDR3 coding sequence is TGCGCCAGCAGCCAGGCAACAGGATCACCCCTCCACTTT. It codes for CASSQATGSPLHF.